A single sample gave rise to the 16 T cell receptor beta chains below, sequenced in a study of cytomegalovirus exposure and HLA in healthy donors. The PCR made use of 60 Vbeta and 13 Jbeta primers. The protocol was immunoSEQ multiplex PCR, while the TCRdb copy is restricted to in-frame clones and leaves out a portion. This sample's clone table lists roughly 110,000 clones. The sample consisted of PBMCs. Every receptor here comes from a man aged 30 to 39 in good health and CMV-seronegative.

The genes are TRBV5-8 and TRBJ1-2; D unresolved. CDR1 SGHTS and CDR2 YDEGEE come from the germline V gene. The length of the CDR3 is 11 residues. The V gene lost 7 bases and the J gene lost 4 bases, with 8 bases spanning the gap. CDR3: CASDGRYGYTF. Here the CDR3 DNA reads TGTGCCAGCGATGGGCGCTATGGCTACACCTTC.

The chain is built from TRBV11-2 and TRBJ1-3, with TRBD1 matching 7 bases. Germline V gene lookup returns CDR1 SGHAT and CDR2 FQNNGV. CDR3 length: 14 residues. J gave up 2 bases and V 7 bases, and 5 bases lay outside the gene matches. This chain's CDR3 is CASNNRGAGNTIYF. DNA of the CDR3: TGTGCCAGCAACAACAGGGGAGCTGGAAACACCATATATTTT.

The chain joins TRBV2 to TRBJ1-5; 7 positions agree with TRBD1. CDR3 length: 12 residues. The junction had 5 bases not matched to a gene; V was cut back by 6 bases and J by 9 bases. CDR1 is SNHLY and CDR2 is FYNNEI in the germline V gene. CDR3 residues: CASRLDRPPQHF. CDR3 coding DNA: TGTGCCAGCAGGCTGGACAGGCCGCCCCAGCATTTT.

The chain links TRBV5-6 to TRBJ2-3; D possibly corresponds to TRBD1 (6 bases). Germline V gene sequence: CDR1 SGHDT, CDR2 YYEEEE. This CDR3 comprises 16 residues. V lost 3 bases to trimming and J lost 4 bases, with 18 bases between them. This CDR3 is CASSSPGTTGPDTQYF. The CDR3 DNA reads TGTGCCAGCAGCTCTCCCGGGACAACTGGGCCAGATACGCAGTATTTT.

The V gene is TRBV5-1, the J gene TRBJ2-7; D perhaps matches TRBD1 (6 bases). Per the germline V gene, CDR1 is SGHRS and CDR2 is YFSETQ. There are 16 residues in the CDR3. V was pared by 0 bases and J by 6 bases, with 19 bases between. The CDR3 sequence: CASSLEPRQGLGEQYF. The CDR3 region has the DNA TGCGCCAGCAGCTTGGAACCCCGCCAGGGGTTGGGCGAGCAGTACTTC.

The CDR3 protein is CASSSPRDTGELFF. In DNA, the CDR3 is TGTGCCAGCAGTTCCCCCAGGGACACCGGGGAGCTGTTTTTT. V usage is TRBV6-5 and J usage is TRBJ2-2; maybe TRBD1 (5 bases). This CDR3 has 14 residues. Germline V CDR1 and CDR2: MNHEY, SVGAGI. The ends were cut back, 4 bases at V and 3 bases at J, with 9 bases in the middle.

CDR3 protein: CASSPRGTGSYEQYF. For the CDR3, the DNA is TGTGCCAGCAGCCCGCGCGGGACAGGCTCCTACGAGCAGTACTTC. The chain has TRBV4-2 and TRBJ2-7, with 8 positions matching TRBD1. This CDR3 is 15 amino acids long. J gave up 0 bases and V 4 bases, and 5 bases lay outside the gene matches. Germline V lookup: CDR1 LGHNA, CDR2 YNFKEQ.

V gene TRBV5-4 combines with J gene TRBJ2-5; 9 bases line up with TRBD2. Germline V gene data show CDR1 as SGHNT and CDR2 as YYREEE (reference sequence). CDR3 length: 15 amino acids. V lost 5 bases and J lost 5; bases outside the gene matches: 10. As DNA, the CDR3 is TGTGCCAGCAGAGTACTTGCGGGGGGGCAGGAGACCCAGTACTTC. It encodes CASRVLAGGQETQYF. Complete variable domain (other parts from reference TRBV5-4 and TRBJ2-5): ETGVTQSPTHLIKTRGQQVTLRCSSQSGHNTVSWYQQALGQGPQFIFQYYREEENGRGNFPPRFSGLQFPNYSSELNVNALELDDSALYLCASRVLAGGQETQYFGPGTRLLVL.

The V call is TRBV7-9, the J call TRBJ2-7; D gene uncertain. The ends were cut back, 5 bases at V and 7 bases at J, with 9 bases in the middle. Germline-derived CDR1 and CDR2 are SEHNR and FQNEAQ (reference sequence). The CDR3 is made up of 11 amino acids. The CDR3 sequence: CASSRGEEQYF. The CDR3 DNA sequence: TGTGCCAGCAGCCGAGGCGAAGAGCAGTACTTC.

Notes on this clone: Since no conserved phenylalanine or tryptophan closes the CDR3, a read error is the likely cause. The rearrangement joins TRBV11-2 to TRBJ2-3; perhaps TRBD2 as D (7 bases). Trimming pared 2 bases from V and 2 bases from J, leaving 20 bases between. CDR1 is SGHAT and CDR2 is FQNNGV in the germline V gene. The CDR3 is 18 residues long. CDR3 DNA sequence: TGTGCCAGCAGCTTAAGTGGCCGGGGGGCCCCATACACAGATACGCAGTATTCT. This encodes CASSLSGRGAPYTDTQYS.

The V and J genes are TRBV15 and TRBJ1-5, with D possibly TRBD1 on 6 matching bases. CDR1 is LNHNV and CDR2 is YYDKDF in the germline V gene (reference sequence). The length of the CDR3 is 15 residues. V was trimmed by 0 bases and J by 4 bases, leaving 10 bases between them. The CDR3 region is CATSRDRQVNQPQHF. For the CDR3, the DNA is TGTGCCACCAGCAGAGATCGACAGGTAAATCAGCCCCAGCATTTT.

The V gene is TRBV7-2, the J gene TRBJ1-5; 8 nucleotides align to TRBD1. The germline gives CDR1 SGHTA, CDR2 FQGNSA. The ends lost 4 bases at V and 7 bases at J; junction bases unmatched: 3. The CDR3 is 13 residues long. The CDR3 sequence: CASSWTGKQPQHF. DNA of the CDR3: TGTGCCAGCAGCTGGACAGGGAAACAGCCCCAGCATTTT.

The chain joins TRBV11-2 to TRBJ2-1, with D possibly TRBD2 on 7 matching bases. Trimming stripped 5 bases from V and 9 bases from J, with 20 bases between. CDR3 length: 15 amino acids. CDR1 is SGHAT, CDR2 FQNNGV, per germline. CDR3 sequence (DNA): TGTGCCAGCAGCCCAGCCCCGGGGGGCCTTACTGAGCAGTTCTTC. Translating it yields CASSPAPGGLTEQFF.

The rearrangement links TRBV27 to TRBJ1-1, with D possibly being TRBD1 (5 bases). Germline CDR1 MNHEY, CDR2 SMNVEV (reference sequence). Trimming left V 5 bases short and J 4 bases short, with 14 bases between. The CDR3 has 14 amino acids. The CDR3 protein is CASSRQGGITEAFF. As DNA, the CDR3 is TGTGCCAGCAGTAGGCAGGGTGGAATCACTGAAGCTTTCTTT.

V is TRBV5-6 and J is TRBJ1-2; D call uncertain. CDR1 is SGHDT and CDR2 is YYEEEE in the germline V gene. This CDR3 has 13 residues. With 1 base removed from V and 4 bases from J, the gap between germline ends came to 8 bases. The CDR3, as DNA: TGTGCCAGCAGCTTGAGGGAGGGCTATGGCTACACCTTC. Translating it yields CASSLREGYGYTF.

This clone counts as medium-sized by frequency. This chain uses TRBV27 with TRBJ2-7; 11 bases align to TRBD1. Germline trimming cut 4 bases from V and 2 bases from J; bases unmatched to any gene: 4. The CDR3 length is 15 residues. CDR1 is MNHEY and CDR2 is SMNVEV in the germline V gene (reference sequence). This CDR3 is CASSSPGQGAYEQYF. The CDR3 DNA follows: TGTGCCAGCAGTTCACCGGGACAGGGGGCCTACGAGCAGTACTTC.